Below, 2 T cell receptor beta chains from the same sample are listed, as sequenced in a study of neurological immune-mediated disorders. TCRdb redid the calling of the 5' RACE reads with MiXCR, one entry per CDR3 protein. The sample holds tens of thousands of distinct CDR3 sequences, roughly 17% seen once. The sequenced sample consisted of PBMCs. These receptor sequences come from a woman between 40 and 55 years old in good health.

This clonotype came up many times. The chain couples TRBV12-3 or TRBV12-4 to TRBJ2-7; 8 nucleotides match TRBD2. The junction had 3 bases not matched to a gene; V was cut back by 3 bases and J by 2 bases. CDR3 length equals 14 residues. CDR3 DNA sequence: TGTGCCAGCAGTTTGAGCGGGGGCACCTACGAGCAGTACTTC. It specifies CASSLSGGTYEQYF.

This clonotype occurred a few times. The chain has TRBV20-1 and TRBJ2-7, with no clear D. Trimming took 1 base from V and 0 from J, leaving 19 bases between them. This CDR3 has 17 amino acids. CDR1 and CDR2 (germline): DFQATT, SNEGSKA (reference sequence). Here the CDR3 reads CSARGNLGILSSYEQYF. CDR3 bases: TGCAGTGCTAGAGGGAATCTGGGGATCCTGAGCTCCTACGAGCAGTACTTC.